This TCR beta chain was documented in a study of vaccination and CD4 T cells after COVID-19. Study overall: Each control culture was treated with a CEFX pool, an HIV-1 Nef pool, or no peptide.

As to treatment: approximately 9-day PBMC culture with coronavirus spike peptide pools or control peptides (ViraFEST assay). Investigators obtained the unexposed donor's CD4+ T cells before the COVID-19 pandemic (2011-2018). An Oncomine TCR Beta short-read assay was used to sequence the DNA from cultured CD4+ T cells. It was cultured CD4+ T cells from which genomic DNA was extracted. TCRdb analysed the PCR reads with MiXCR anew, one entry per CDR3 protein. This table has approximately 9,300 distinct CDR3 sequences, roughly a third appearing once. A word on this clonotype: Antigen specificity is unknown.

V shed 7 bases and J 7 bases; nucleotides not matched to a gene: 11. The length of the CDR3 is 15 residues. Germline V gives CDR1 SNHLY, CDR2 FYNNEI. The J gene is TRBJ2-1, the V gene TRBV2; 9 nucleotides agree with TRBD2. The sample comprised CD4+ T cells from blood, cultured in vitro. The source is a human donor in good health. The CDR3 region has the DNA TGTGCCAGCACTCTCTGGGGGCGGGAGGGGAATGAGCAGTTCTTC. This translates into CASTLWGREGNEQFF.